The 9 T cell receptor beta chains below come from one sample, sequenced in a study of cytomegalovirus exposure and HLA in healthy donors. 60 Vbeta and 13 Jbeta primers were used in PCR. The data were produced by immunoSEQ multiplex PCR, yet TCRdb's version contains in-frame clones alone and is incomplete. Of 100,000 to 150,000 clones in the sample, roughly 82% are singletons; the top ten hold roughly 4.2%. Source material: PBMCs. The origin of the receptors is a male donor in good health and CMV-seropositive.

The genes are TRBV28 and TRBJ2-7, with D perhaps TRBD2 (5 bases). CDR3 length: 17 residues. V gave up 5 bases and J gave up 1 base, with 21 bases separating them. CDR1 is MDHEN and CDR2 is SYDVKM in the germline V gene. This CDR3 is CASSLLSQARRSYEQYF. CDR3 DNA: TGTGCCAGCAGTCTACTGTCCCAAGCAAGGAGGTCCTACGAGCAGTACTTC.

The chain carries TRBV4-1 and TRBJ2-7; D not resolved. CDR3 length: 13 amino acids. From germline, CDR1 is MGHRA and CDR2 YSYEKL. Trimming cost V 1 base and J 3 bases, with 7 bases left between them. CDR3 bases: TGCGCCAGCAGCCAAGCAGAAGACTACGAGCAGTACTTC. Translation gives CASSQAEDYEQYF.

The chain has TRBV2 and TRBJ2-1; the match to TRBD1 covers 10 bases. The CDR3 runs 15 residues. V shed 5 bases, J shed 7 bases, and the junction held 8 bases outside the gene matches. Looked up from germline, CDR1 is SNHLY and CDR2 is FYNNEI. CDR3 in amino acids: CASSPDRGRFNEQFF. The CDR3 DNA follows: TGTGCCAGCAGTCCCGACAGGGGGCGCTTTAATGAGCAGTTCTTC. The full variable domain, rest sourced from reference TRBV2 and TRBJ2-1, is EPEVTQTPSHQVTQMGQEVILRCVPISNHLYFYWYRQILGQKVEFLVSFYNNEISEKSEIFDDQFSVERPDGSNFTLKIRSTKLEDSAMYFCASSPDRGRFNEQFFGPGTRLTVL.

The CDR3 is CASSARLGAAFTDTQYF. CDR3 DNA sequence: TGTGCCAGCTCAGCTAGACTCGGAGCCGCTTTCACAGATACGCAGTATTTT. The V and J genes are TRBV18 and TRBJ2-3; no clear D gene. The V end lost 5 bases, the J end lost 2 bases, and 20 bases lay between the germline ends. The length of the CDR3 is 17 residues. Germline V gene data show CDR1 as KGHSH and CDR2 as LQKENI.

This clone was recorded a few times. The chain joins TRBV19 to TRBJ1-5, with TRBD1 identical over 7 bases. V shed 1 base, J shed 5 bases, and the junction held 11 bases outside the gene matches. Looked up from germline, CDR1 is LNHDA and CDR2 is SQIVND (reference sequence). There are 17 residues in the CDR3. CDR3 amino acids: CASSIVSSGTAYQPQHF. CDR3 nucleotide sequence: TGTGCCAGTAGTATAGTCAGTTCCGGGACAGCCTATCAGCCCCAGCATTTT.

The V call is TRBV11-3, the J call TRBJ2-7, with 8 nucleotides matching TRBD1. CDR3 length equals 17 residues. The V and J ends lost 0 bases and 3 bases, in that order; junction bases with no gene match: 10. The germline gives CDR1 SGHNT, CDR2 YENEEA. The CDR3: CASSLDRQGAIDYEQYF. DNA of the CDR3: TGTGCCAGCAGCTTAGATCGCCAGGGGGCGATCGACTACGAGCAGTACTTC. The complete variable domain, with remaining parts taken from reference TRBV11-3 and TRBJ2-7, reads EAGVVQSPRYKIIEKKQPVAFWCNPISGHNTLYWYLQNLGQGPELLIRYENEEAVDDSQLPKDRFSAERLKGVDSTLKIQPAELGDSAVYLCASSLDRQGAIDYEQYFGPGTRLTVT.

The chain links TRBV19 to TRBJ2-5; TRBD1 might be the D (6 bases). Germline-derived CDR1 and CDR2 are LNHDA and SQIVND (reference sequence). The V and J ends lost 9 bases and 1 base respectively, with 18 bases between them. This CDR3 contains 15 residues. The DNA for the CDR3 is TGTGCCAGACAGGGAGATTCGGTTGGCCAAGAGACCCAGTACTTC. Residues: CARQGDSVGQETQYF.

V and J are TRBV18 and TRBJ1-3; the match to TRBD1 covers 7 bases. The CDR3 runs to 13 residues. J lost 9 bases, V lost 3 bases, and 5 bases had no gene match. From germline, CDR1 is KGHSH and CDR2 LQKENI. The CDR3 region is CASSPDRPSTIYF. CDR3 bases: TGTGCCAGCTCACCGGACAGGCCCTCCACCATATATTTT.

The CDR3 coding sequence is TGTGCCAGCAATACGGGGTGGTTCACGGACACCGGGGAGCTGTTTTTT. Amino acids: CASNTGWFTDTGELFF. V gene TRBV2 combines with J gene TRBJ2-2, with D tentatively TRBD2 (5 bases). This CDR3 contains 16 residues. Trimming pared 7 bases from V and 3 bases from J, leaving 18 bases between. Germline loops: CDR1 SNHLY, CDR2 FYNNEI. The full variable domain, completed using reference TRBV2 and TRBJ2-2, is EPEVTQTPSHQVTQMGQEVILRCVPISNHLYFYWYRQILGQKVEFLVSFYNNEISEKSEIFDDQFSVERPDGSNFTLKIRSTKLEDSAMYFCASNTGWFTDTGELFFGEGSRLTVL.